A single TCR beta chain is shown here with its context. This sample was taken from a study of cytomegalovirus exposure and HLA in healthy donors. TCRdb's table, derived via immunoSEQ multiplex PCR, lists solely in-frame clones and lacks some. The data hold 43,000 or so clones, with about 93% observed a single time. After removal of 0 bases from V and 7 bases from J, the junction contained 3 bases not matched to a gene. This CDR3 region has 14 residues. Germline V CDR1 and CDR2: SGHNT, YYREEE (reference sequence). Input material: PBMCs. The TCR comes from a young man in good health and CMV-seronegative. The J gene is TRBJ2-2, the V gene TRBV5-4; 7 bases line up with TRBD1. CDR3 residues: CASSLEGASGELFF. CDR3 in DNA: TGTGCCAGCAGCTTGGAGGGGGCAAGCGGGGAGCTGTTTTTT.